This T cell receptor (beta chain) was sequenced in a study of blood T cells in healthy people across ages. The CDR3 runs to 13 residues. The germline V gene encodes CDR1 SEHNR and CDR2 FQNEAQ (reference sequence). The V gene lost 3 bases and the J gene lost 0 bases, with 6 bases spanning the gap. A J-beta primer mix and a sample-barcoded 5' primer were used in a second PCR of about 6 to 12 cycles. With 12 random nucleotides, a template-switch adaptor tagged each individual cDNA molecule. TCRdb ran MiXCR on the 5' RACE reads and lists one entry per CDR3 protein. The sample lists hundreds of thousands of distinct CDR3 sequences; over 40% were seen once.

The genes are TRBV7-9 and TRBJ2-7; D ambiguous. This clonotype originated in an elderly man in good health. Sequencing was performed on blood. The CDR3 DNA reads as TGTGCCAGCAGCTTCACTACCTCCTACGAGCAGTACTTC. It yields the protein CASSFTTSYEQYF. Combining the CDR3 with reference TRBV7-9 and TRBJ2-7 gives the whole variable domain DTGVSQNPRHKITKRGQNVTFRCDPISEHNRLYWYRQTLGQGPEFLTYFQNEAQLEKSRLLSDRFSAERPKGSFSTLEIQRTEQGDSAMYLCASSFTTSYEQYFGPGTRLTVT.